What follows are 5 T cell receptor beta chains derived from one specimen sequenced in a study of blood T cell repertoires in COVID-19. Measured with immunoSEQ multiplex PCR; TCRdb has only the in-frame clones, and not every one. The table records under 250,000 clones, 65% to 90% of them present only once. Sequencing was performed on peripheral blood. These receptor sequences come from a man in his fifties or sixties with COVID-19, enrolled during active disease.

The V gene is TRBV5-1, the J gene TRBJ1-2, with 8 bases aligning to TRBD1. The CDR3 loop spans 17 amino acids. The V segment lost 1 base and the J segment 7 bases; nucleotides outside the gene matches: 15. Germline loops: CDR1 SGHRS, CDR2 YFSETQ. CDR3 protein: CASSLSWTGTYLGGYTF. In DNA form, the CDR3 reads TGCGCCAGCAGCTTGTCGTGGACAGGGACCTATCTAGGTGGCTACACCTTC.

The rearrangement uses TRBV7-2 and TRBJ2-5, with TRBD2 matching over 7 bases. This CDR3 is 14 amino acids long. Looked up from germline, CDR1 is SGHTA and CDR2 is FQGNSA. Trimming cost V 6 bases and J 0 bases; bases outside gene matches: 4. For the CDR3, the DNA is TGTGCCAGCAGACCTACTAGCGACCAAGAGACCCAGTACTTC. This gives the protein CASRPTSDQETQYF.

This sequence joins TRBV11-1 and TRBJ2-2; 7 bases fit TRBD2. Losses at the gene ends were 2 bases for V and 5 bases for J; bases not matched to a gene: 2. This CDR3 is 14 amino acids long. Per the germline V gene, CDR1 is SGHAT and CDR2 is FQDESV (reference sequence). The CDR3 nucleotides read TGTGCCAGCAGCTTATTGGGGGGGACCGGGGAGCTGTTTTTT. Translation: CASSLLGGTGELFF.

V usage is TRBV6-5 and J usage is TRBJ1-1; TRBD1 agrees at 7 bases. Germline V CDR1 and CDR2: MNHEY, SVGAGI. V lost 2 bases to trimming and J lost 4 bases; unmatched junction nucleotides: 4. CDR3 length: 14 amino acids. This CDR3 reads CASSYEAGGTEAFF. The CDR3 region has the DNA TGTGCCAGCAGTTACGAGGCAGGGGGCACTGAAGCTTTCTTT.

The genes are TRBV7-9 and TRBJ2-7, with 10 bases fitting TRBD1. The ends lost 6 bases at V and 3 bases at J; junction bases unmatched: 14. Germline values: CDR1 SEHNR, CDR2 FQNEAQ (reference sequence). The length of the CDR3 is 17 residues. CDR3 in DNA: TGTGCCAGCAGGCCACTACCCGTCCGGGACAGGGGCTACGAGCAGTACTTC. Encoded protein: CASRPLPVRDRGYEQYF.